This entry describes one TCR beta chain. No antigen is known for it. The PCR used 60 Vbeta and 13 Jbeta primers. Sequencing used immunoSEQ multiplex PCR; TCRdb keeps in-frame clones, though not all of them. The data hold under 150,000 clones, with roughly 89% observed a single time. Germline V gene lookup returns CDR1 LNHDA and CDR2 SQIVND (reference sequence). Between the trimmed V and J ends, which lost 5 bases and 6 bases, there was a span of 16 bases. CDR3 length equals 14 residues. This entry is derived from a study of cytomegalovirus exposure and HLA in healthy donors. Notes on the study in general: Indistinguishable V segments such as TRBV6-2 and TRBV6-3 were excluded.

This clonotype was obtained from a woman aged 30 to 39 in good health and CMV-seronegative. The V gene is TRBV19, the J gene TRBJ1-2; unclear D gene. Specimen: PBMCs. Here the CDR3 DNA reads TGTGCCAGTAGTTATTCAGCCTTTGGGCATGGCTACACCTTC. It specifies CASSYSAFGHGYTF.